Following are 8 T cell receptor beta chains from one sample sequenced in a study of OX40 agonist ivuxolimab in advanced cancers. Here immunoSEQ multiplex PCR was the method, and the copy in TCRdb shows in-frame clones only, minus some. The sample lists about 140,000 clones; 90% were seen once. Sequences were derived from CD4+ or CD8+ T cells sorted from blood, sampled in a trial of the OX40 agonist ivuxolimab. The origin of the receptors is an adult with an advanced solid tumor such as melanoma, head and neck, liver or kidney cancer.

This CDR3 reads CASQTTSGSYNEQFF. CDR3 DNA: TGTGCCAGCCAAACGACTAGCGGTTCCTACAATGAGCAGTTCTTC. The gene calls are TRBV19 and TRBJ2-1; 9 bases agree with TRBD2. Germline V lookup: CDR1 LNHDA, CDR2 SQIVND (reference sequence). Unmatched junction bases numbered 7, after V lost 9 bases and J lost 1 base. The CDR3 spans 15 residues.

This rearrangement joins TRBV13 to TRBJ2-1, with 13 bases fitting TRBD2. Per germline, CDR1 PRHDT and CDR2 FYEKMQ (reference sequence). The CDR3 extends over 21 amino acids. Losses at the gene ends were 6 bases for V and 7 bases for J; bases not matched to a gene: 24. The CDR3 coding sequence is TGTGCCAGCAGTCACGGACTAGCGGGAGTCACCTTGTCGCGGGATTATAATGAGCAGTTCTTC. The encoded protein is CASSHGLAGVTLSRDYNEQFF.

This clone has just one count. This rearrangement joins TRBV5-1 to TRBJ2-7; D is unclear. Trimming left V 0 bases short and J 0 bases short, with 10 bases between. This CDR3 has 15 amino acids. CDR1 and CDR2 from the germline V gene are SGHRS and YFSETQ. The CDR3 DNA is TGCGCCAGCAGCTTGGGGCCGGCCAGCTCCTACGAGCAGTACTTC. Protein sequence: CASSLGPASSYEQYF.

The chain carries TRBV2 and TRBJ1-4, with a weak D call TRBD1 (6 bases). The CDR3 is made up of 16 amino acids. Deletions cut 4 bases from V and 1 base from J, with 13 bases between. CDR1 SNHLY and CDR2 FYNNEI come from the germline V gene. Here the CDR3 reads CASSATGRGTNEKLFF. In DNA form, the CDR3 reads TGTGCCAGCAGTGCTACAGGGAGGGGAACTAATGAAAAACTGTTTTTT.

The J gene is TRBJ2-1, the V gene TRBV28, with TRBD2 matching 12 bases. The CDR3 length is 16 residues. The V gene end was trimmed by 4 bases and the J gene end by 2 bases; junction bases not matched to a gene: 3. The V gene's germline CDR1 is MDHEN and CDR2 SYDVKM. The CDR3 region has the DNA TGTGCCAGCAGTTCTCGGACTAGCGGGACCTACAATGAGCAGTTCTTC. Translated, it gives CASSSRTSGTYNEQFF. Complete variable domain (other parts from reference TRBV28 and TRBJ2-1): DVKVTQSSRYLVKRTGEKVFLECVQDMDHENMFWYRQDPGLGLRLIYFSYDVKMKEKGDIPEGYSVSREKKERFSLILESASTNQTSMYLCASSSRTSGTYNEQFFGPGTRLTVL.

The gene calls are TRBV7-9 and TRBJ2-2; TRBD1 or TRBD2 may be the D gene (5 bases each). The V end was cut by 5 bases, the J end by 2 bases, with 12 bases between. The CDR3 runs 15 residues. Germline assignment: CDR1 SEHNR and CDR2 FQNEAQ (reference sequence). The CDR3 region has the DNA TGTGCCAGCAGCCAAGGGACCCTAAACACCGGGGAGCTGTTTTTT. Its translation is CASSQGTLNTGELFF.

CDR3 DNA: TGTGCCAGTGGTAGAAACAATCAGCCCCAGCATTTT. It encodes CASGRNNQPQHF. The rearrangement links TRBV2 to TRBJ1-5; unclear D gene. This CDR3 has 12 residues. CDR1 and CDR2 (germline): SNHLY, FYNNEI. Trimming cost V 9 bases and J 3 bases, with 9 bases left between them.

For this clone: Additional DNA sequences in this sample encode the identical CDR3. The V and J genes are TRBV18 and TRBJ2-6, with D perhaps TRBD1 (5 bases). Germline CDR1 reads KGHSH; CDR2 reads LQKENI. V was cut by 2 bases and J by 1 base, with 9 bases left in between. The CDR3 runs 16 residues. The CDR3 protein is CASSPRGGSGANVLTF. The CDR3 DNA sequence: TGTGCCAGCTCACCAAGGGGCGGTTCTGGGGCCAACGTCCTGACTTTC.